In this sample, the clone carrying this T cell receptor beta chain is medium-sized (0.01 to 0.1%). Its antigen is unidentified. The record originates from a study of neurological immune-mediated disorders. General study results and limits: No sharing of CDR3 amino acid sequences was observed among expanded clones across subjects, suggesting private repertoires in all groups.

The time point here: technical triplicate 1. Each CDR3 protein gets one entry after TCRdb re-called the 5' RACE reads with MiXCR. Here the sample spans fewer than 30,000 distinct CDR3 sequences, about 13% being singletons. The CDR3 has 19 amino acids. The germline V gene encodes CDR1 DFQATT and CDR2 SNEGSKA (reference sequence). V dropped 2 bases and J dropped 5; count of bases not matched to a gene: 21. The source material was CD4+ T cells from blood. The rearrangement links TRBV20-1 to TRBJ2-5; 9 bases fit TRBD2. This TCR derives from a female donor with HTLV-1-associated myelopathy (HAM/TSP). The CDR3 sequence: CSARNPTTGISGGAETQYF. The CDR3 coding sequence is TGCAGTGCTAGAAATCCCACGACAGGGATTAGCGGGGGCGCGGAGACCCAGTACTTC.